This T cell receptor (beta chain) was captured by sequencing in a study of cytomegalovirus exposure and HLA in healthy donors. Study-wide points: Relative to the approximately 700-donor mean, N-insertions were reportedly fewer in an Asian-associated ancestry cluster in a later analysis. HLA restriction was apparent for most CMV-associated TCR beta chains in a later analysis. As was reported, the HLA-A and HLA-B alleles of most subjects were accurately predicted from TCR beta sequences.

About this clone itself: Its antigen remains unknown.

The PCR ran on 60 Vbeta and 13 Jbeta primers. TCRdb's table, derived via immunoSEQ multiplex PCR, lists solely in-frame clones and lacks some. The sample consists of around 150,000 clones, 68% of them appearing once. CDR1 and CDR2 from the germline V gene are MNHEY and SVGAGI. Trimming cost V 5 bases and J 7 bases, with 15 bases left between them. CDR3 size: 13 residues. Sequencing used PBMCs. This clonotype was sampled from a woman between 40 and 55 years old in good health and CMV-seropositive. V gene TRBV6-5 combines with J gene TRBJ2-7, with D possibly TRBD1 on 6 matching bases. The CDR3 region is CASSKTGLREQYF. CDR3 nucleotides: TGTGCCAGCAGTAAGACAGGCTTGAGGGAGCAGTACTTC.